This T cell receptor beta chain was sequenced in a study of blood T cell repertoires in COVID-19 (dated by TCRdb to 2020 to 2021). Regarding the research as a whole: Samples from collaborators originated in the United States, Italy and Spain and spanned both the acute and convalescent phases of COVID-19. The prospective study material was composed of cDNA or gDNA derived from T cells, B-cell-depleted T cells, or PBMCs. Deeply sampled blood TCRbeta repertoires from subjects exposed to, actively infected with, or recovered from COVID-19 were included in the dataset. A freely available public database, intended as a resource for researchers studying the immune response to SARS-CoV-2, is where the repertoires were released. Samples came from the ongoing ImmuneRACE study (first 160 participants) plus 1,254 subjects from 6 global collaborators. A de-identified subject ID, COVID-19 status, age in years and sex were almost always included in the sample metadata. Where HLA class I and class II types were available, the types were taken from metadata supplied by the sample provider, not from assay-based typing.

CDR1 is given as SGHRS and CDR2 as YFSETQ, both from the germline V gene. From the cysteine up to the phenylalanine, the CDR3 has a length of 17 residues. Only the CDR3 DNA stays, 51 bases, in frame from base 1. V loses 0 bases of germline sequence and J loses 1 base, and the interval between the two ends is 13 bases. In the case of this clone: This clone's antigen is unknown. There are no base qualities to consult, and no much larger clone falls within one base.

TCRbeta CDR3 regions were amplified from genomic DNA by means of the immunoSEQ Assay, a bias-controlled multiplex PCR. The authors processed their data as follows. The number of nucleated cells in each sample was estimated by amplification of reference gene primers within the assay. To quantify the absolute abundance of each unique TCRbeta CDR3 rearrangement, sequence reads were collapsed and filtered. For each sample, productive Simpson clonality was calculated as the square root of Simpson's diversity index over productive rearrangements. The immuneACCESS repertoire file appears here via TCRdb, limited to in-frame rearrangements. These files lack a portion of the clones; in checked studies, under half of the deficit traces to unresolved V genes, and the cause of the others is not known. From that table come the V and J calls and clone size; the DNA was used to work out D and trimming. The sample table lists over 80,000 clones, roughly nine tenths of them with a count of one. More than 1.5% of the sample is taken by the ten largest.

Each collaborating institution followed its own protocols to collect whole blood in K2EDTA tubes. For TCRbeta analysis, collaborator samples were shipped as frozen whole blood, as isolated PBMCs, or as DNA extracted from either sample type. The paper as a whole reports these results and caveats: The amount of clinical and demographic metadata varied by source and participant and was provided uncurated.

This TCR came from a human donor with active COVID-19. The donor label of this sample is uncertain. The sequencing input was peripheral blood. The sequence is built from TRBV5-1 and TRBJ2-2; TRBD1 is a possible D gene, resting on 5 matching bases. The DNA sequence is as follows: TGCGCCAGCAGCTTGGCCAGGTTCGGACAGAACACCGGGGAGCTGTTTTTT. Translated, it reads CASSLARFGQNTGELFF. Reference TRBV5-1 and TRBJ2-2 proteins supply the regions before and after the CDR3; the full variable domain is: KAGVTQTPRYLIKTRGQQVTLSCSPISGHRSVSWYQQTPGQGLQFLFEYFSETQRNKGNFPGRFSGRQFSNSRSEMNVSTLELGDSALYLCASSLARFGQNTGELFFGEGSRLTVL.